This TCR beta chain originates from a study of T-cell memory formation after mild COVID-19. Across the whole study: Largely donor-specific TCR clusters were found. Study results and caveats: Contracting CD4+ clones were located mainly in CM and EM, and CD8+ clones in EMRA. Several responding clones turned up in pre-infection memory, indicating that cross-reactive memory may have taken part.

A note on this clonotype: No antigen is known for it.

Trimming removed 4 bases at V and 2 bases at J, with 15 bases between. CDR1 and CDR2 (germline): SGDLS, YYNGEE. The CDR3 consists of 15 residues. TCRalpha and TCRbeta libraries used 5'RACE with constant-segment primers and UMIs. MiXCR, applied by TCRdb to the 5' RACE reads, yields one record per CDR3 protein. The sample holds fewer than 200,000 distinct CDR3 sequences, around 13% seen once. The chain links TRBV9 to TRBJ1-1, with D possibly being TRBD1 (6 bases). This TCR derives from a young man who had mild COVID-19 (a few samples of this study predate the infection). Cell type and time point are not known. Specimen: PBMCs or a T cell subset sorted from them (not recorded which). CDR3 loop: CASSFTVDSNTEAFF. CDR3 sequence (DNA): TGTGCCAGCAGCTTTACCGTGGACAGTAACACTGAAGCTTTCTTT.